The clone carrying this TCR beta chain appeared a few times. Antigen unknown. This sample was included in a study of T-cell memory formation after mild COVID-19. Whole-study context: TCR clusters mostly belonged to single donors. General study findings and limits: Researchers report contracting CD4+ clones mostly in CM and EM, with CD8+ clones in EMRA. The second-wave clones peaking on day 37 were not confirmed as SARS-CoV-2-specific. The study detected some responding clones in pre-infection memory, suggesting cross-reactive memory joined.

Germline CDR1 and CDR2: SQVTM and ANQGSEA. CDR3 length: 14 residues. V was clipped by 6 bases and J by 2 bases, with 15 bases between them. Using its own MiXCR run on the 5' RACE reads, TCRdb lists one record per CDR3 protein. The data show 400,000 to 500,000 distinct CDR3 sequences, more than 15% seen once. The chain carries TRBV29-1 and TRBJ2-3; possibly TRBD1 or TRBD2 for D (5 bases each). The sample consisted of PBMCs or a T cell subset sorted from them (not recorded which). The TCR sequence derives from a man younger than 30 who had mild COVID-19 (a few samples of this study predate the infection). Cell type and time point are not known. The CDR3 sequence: CSVRILGVTDTQYF. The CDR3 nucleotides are TGCAGCGTACGCATCCTGGGGGTCACAGATACGCAGTATTTT.